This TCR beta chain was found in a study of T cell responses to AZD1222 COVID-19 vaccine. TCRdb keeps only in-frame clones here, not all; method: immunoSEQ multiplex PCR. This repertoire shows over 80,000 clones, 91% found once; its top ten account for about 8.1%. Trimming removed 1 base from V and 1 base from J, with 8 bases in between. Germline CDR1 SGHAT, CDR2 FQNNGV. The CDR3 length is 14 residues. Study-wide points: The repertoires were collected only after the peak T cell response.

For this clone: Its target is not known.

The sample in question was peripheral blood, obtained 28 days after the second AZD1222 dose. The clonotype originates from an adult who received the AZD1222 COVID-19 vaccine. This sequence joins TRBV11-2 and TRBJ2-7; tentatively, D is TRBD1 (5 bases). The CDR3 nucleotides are TGTGCCAGCAGCTTAGCGGCAGGGTCCTACGAGCAGTACTTC. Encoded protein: CASSLAAGSYEQYF.